Shown below are 27 T cell receptor beta chains from a single sample sequenced in a study of T-cell memory formation after mild COVID-19. TCRdb reprocessed the 5' RACE reads with MiXCR, giving one entry per CDR3 protein. The table lists roughly 150,000 distinct CDR3 sequences, 10% to 15% of them singletons, with approximately 3.3% in the top ten. Material for sequencing was PBMCs or a T cell subset sorted from them (not recorded which). Every receptor here comes from a man between 18 and 29 years old who had mild COVID-19 (a few samples of this study predate the infection). Cell type and time point are not known.

In this sample, this clonotype turned up a few times. The V and J genes are TRBV7-2 and TRBJ1-4; 8 bases are shared with TRBD1. The germline V gene encodes CDR1 SGHTA and CDR2 FQGNSA. The CDR3 consists of 16 residues. With 3 bases clipped from V and 8 bases from J, the junction kept 11 bases outside the gene matches. CDR3 loop: CASSFPETGAGEKLFF. DNA for the CDR3: TGTGCCAGCAGCTTCCCCGAGACAGGGGCGGGAGAAAAACTGTTTTTT.

This clonotype turned up a few times. V and J are TRBV18 and TRBJ2-5; 7 bases align to TRBD1. The CDR3 length is 13 residues. The germline V gene has CDR1 KGHSH and CDR2 LQKENI. Trimming cost V 4 bases and J 5 bases; bases outside gene matches: 4. This chain's CDR3 is CASSLGQVETQYF. The CDR3 region has the DNA TGTGCCAGCTCACTTGGACAGGTGGAGACCCAGTACTTC.

The chain links TRBV20-1 to TRBJ1-5, with D unresolved. Trimming removed 6 bases at V and 3 bases at J, with 15 bases between. The CDR3 covers 14 residues. Germline CDR1 is DFQATT and CDR2 is SNEGSKA (reference sequence). The CDR3 DNA is TGCAGTGCCCGGACGGGAGTTATCAATCAGCCCCAGCATTTT. This sequence encodes CSARTGVINQPQHF.

This sequence joins TRBV7-2 and TRBJ1-4, with a tentative D call TRBD1 (5 bases). V was clipped by 4 bases and J by 9 bases, with 15 bases between them. The CDR3 is 14 residues long. Germline V gene data show CDR1 as SGHTA and CDR2 as FQGNSA. The CDR3 is CASSSPGRIKKLFF. The CDR3 nucleotides read TGTGCCAGCAGCTCCCCGGGACGGATCAAAAAACTGTTTTTT.

The chain combines TRBV25-1 with TRBJ1-1, with TRBD1 as a possible D gene (6 bases). The V gene lost 4 bases and the J gene lost 8 bases, with 17 bases spanning the gap. The CDR3 is 14 residues long. Germline V CDR1 and CDR2: MGHDK, SYGVNS. The CDR3 DNA sequence: TGTGCCAGCAGTGCTCGCAGGGGCCCTTCCGAAGCTTTCTTT. It codes for CASSARRGPSEAFF.

This clonotype was observed many times. This chain joins TRBV7-2 and TRBJ2-5; no firm D call. The CDR3 contains 13 residues. Germline loops: CDR1 SGHTA, CDR2 FQGNSA. Trimming took off 0 bases at V and 5 bases at J, with 7 bases between the two ends. CDR3 DNA: TGTGCCAGCAGCTTAGCGGGTATGGAGACCCAGTACTTC. Protein sequence: CASSLAGMETQYF.

J is TRBJ1-2 and V is TRBV7-3; D is possibly TRBD1 (5 bases). CDR1 SGHTA and CDR2 FQGTGA come from the germline V gene. The CDR3 loop spans 14 amino acids. The V end lost 1 base, the J end lost 8 bases, and 14 bases lay between the germline ends. The CDR3 DNA reads as TGTGCCAGCAGCTTAAACAGTGGCAGGGACGGCTACACCTTC. Translated: CASSLNSGRDGYTF.

The genes are TRBV7-9 and TRBJ1-5, with D uncertain. The CDR3 length is 14 residues. Germline V gene data show CDR1 as SEHNR and CDR2 as FQNEAQ (reference sequence). Between the trimmed V and J ends, which lost 4 bases and 2 bases, there was a span of 9 bases. The CDR3 bases are TGTGCCAGCAGCTCCGCGTCGGGCAATCAGCCCCAGCATTTT. Protein product: CASSSASGNQPQHF.

This clonotype was recorded many times. CDR3 sequence reads: CSARDQRGSEKLFF. In DNA form, the CDR3 reads TGCAGTGCTAGAGACCAAAGGGGCAGTGAAAAACTGTTTTTT. The V and J genes are TRBV20-1 and TRBJ1-4, with D possibly TRBD1 on 5 matching bases. V lost 0 bases and J lost 7, with 12 bases in between. CDR3 size: 14 residues. Germline V gene data show CDR1 as DFQATT and CDR2 as SNEGSKA (reference sequence).

The chain uses TRBV11-2 and TRBJ1-2; D uncertain. CDR1 and CDR2 (germline): SGHAT, FQNNGV. The germline V and J ends were trimmed by 2 bases and 7 bases, with 11 bases remaining between them. The CDR3 totals 13 residues. CDR3 DNA: TGTGCCAGCAGCTTATTCCCTGGGTTTGGCTACACCTTC. The encoded protein is CASSLFPGFGYTF.

The V call is TRBV2, the J call TRBJ1-4; perhaps TRBD1 as D (5 bases). This CDR3 spans 11 amino acids. Trimming left V 10 bases short and J 8 bases short, with 11 bases between. CDR1 SNHLY and CDR2 FYNNEI come from the germline V gene. The CDR3 coding sequence is TGTGCCACGACAGTACGGGAAAAACTGTTTTTT. Translation gives CATTVREKLFF.

The chain joins TRBV4-2 to TRBJ2-3, with 9 bases that match TRBD2. The CDR3 length is 18 residues. With V trimmed by 2 bases and J by 0 bases, 9 bases remained unmatched. The V gene's germline CDR1 is LGHNA and CDR2 YNFKEQ. CDR3 residues: CASSQSGTSFTSTDTQYF. Written as DNA, the CDR3 is TGTGCCAGCAGCCAATCGGGGACTAGCTTTACTAGCACAGATACGCAGTATTTT.

This clonotype was detected only a few times. The chain is built from TRBV6-5 and TRBJ2-7; 8 bases are a match to TRBD2. V lost 5 bases and J lost 4; bases outside the gene matches: 7. The germline gives CDR1 MNHEY, CDR2 SVGAGI. This CDR3 is 14 amino acids long. The CDR3 loop is CASSRAGDQYEQYV. The DNA of the CDR3 is TGTGCCAGCAGTAGAGCGGGGGACCAATACGAGCAGTACGTC.

In this sample, this clonotype turned up a few times. For the CDR3, the DNA is TGTGCCAGCAGCTTAGGCCCAACCTTGGACTATGGCTACACCTTC. Translation: CASSLGPTLDYGYTF. The chain has TRBV7-8 and TRBJ1-2; no reliable D call. Germline values: CDR1 SGHVS, CDR2 FQNEAQ. The germline V and J ends were trimmed by 1 base and 3 bases, with 12 bases remaining between them. CDR3 length: 15 amino acids.

This sequence joins TRBV3-1 and TRBJ1-6; D is unclear. This CDR3 spans 16 amino acids. In germline, CDR1 is LGHDT, CDR2 YNNKEL (reference sequence). V lost 3 bases to trimming and J lost 0 bases, with 9 bases between them. The CDR3 loop reads CASSHSDGSYNSPLHF. The CDR3, as DNA: TGTGCCAGCAGCCACTCGGACGGCTCCTATAATTCACCCCTCCACTTT.

The V gene is TRBV7-2, the J gene TRBJ2-3, with D unresolved. The CDR3 totals 13 residues. The V end was cut by 3 bases, the J end by 4 bases, with 8 bases between. Germline V gene sequence: CDR1 SGHTA, CDR2 FQGNSA. CDR3 nucleotide sequence: TGTGCCAGCAGCTTTGCGAGATCAGATACGCAGTATTTT. Protein: CASSFARSDTQYF.

The gene calls are TRBV20-1 and TRBJ2-3, with a possible D match to TRBD2 (5 bases). This CDR3 spans 17 amino acids. Germline V lookup: CDR1 DFQATT, CDR2 SNEGSKA (reference sequence). V was pared by 3 bases and J by 0 bases, with 19 bases between. The CDR3 sequence: CSASGGTLWFSTDTQYF. CDR3 nucleotides: TGCAGTGCTAGCGGAGGCACCCTCTGGTTTAGCACAGATACGCAGTATTTT.

The rearrangement uses TRBV6-5 and TRBJ2-5; D perhaps matches TRBD1 (5 bases). The ends were cut back, 2 bases at V and 10 bases at J, with 17 bases in the middle. Germline assignment: CDR1 MNHEY and CDR2 SVGAGI. This CDR3 has 14 residues. The CDR3 spells CASSYERQTPFQYF. The CDR3 DNA sequence: TGTGCCAGCAGTTACGAAAGACAGACCCCGTTCCAGTACTTC.

Only a few counts were recorded for this clonotype. V gene TRBV7-6 combines with J gene TRBJ2-5; D is uncertain. In germline, CDR1 is SGHVS, CDR2 FNYEAQ. Trimming took off 3 bases at V and 0 bases at J, with 11 bases between the two ends. The CDR3 is made up of 15 amino acids. This CDR3 is CASSLDAGYQETQYF. The CDR3 DNA is TGTGCCAGCAGCTTGGACGCCGGGTACCAAGAGACCCAGTACTTC.

This clonotype was detected many times. CDR3 protein: CASSFDKIYGYTF. CDR3 in DNA: TGTGCCAGCAGTTTTGACAAAATCTATGGCTACACCTTC. The chain combines TRBV12-3 or TRBV12-4 with TRBJ1-2; no firm D call. The CDR3 sequence is 13 residues long. Trimming took 3 bases from V and 4 from J, leaving 9 bases between them.

This clonotype was found a few times. This chain uses TRBV5-1 with TRBJ2-1; TRBD1 or TRBD2 may be the D gene (5 bases each). There are 16 residues in the CDR3. Trimming removed 0 bases from V and 4 bases from J, with 14 bases in between. Germline V gene data show CDR1 as SGHRS and CDR2 as YFSETQ. DNA of the CDR3: TGCGCCAGCAGCTTGGGGGCAGGGAGTCAGTACAATGAGCAGTTCTTC. Its translation is CASSLGAGSQYNEQFF.

This clonotype was counted a few times. This sequence joins TRBV29-1 and TRBJ2-1; D unresolved. Germline V gene data show CDR1 as SQVTM and CDR2 as ANQGSEA. The CDR3 contains 14 residues. V was clipped by 1 base and J by 10 bases, with 17 bases between them. CDR3 residues: CSVEVTGPIGEQFF. DNA for the CDR3: TGCAGCGTTGAAGTCACGGGCCCCATAGGGGAGCAGTTCTTC.

This clonotype has just a few counts. The J gene is TRBJ2-6, the V gene TRBV7-9; TRBD1 agrees at 7 bases. V shed 6 bases and J 1 base; nucleotides not matched to a gene: 6. The germline V gene encodes CDR1 SEHNR and CDR2 FQNEAQ (reference sequence). This CDR3 comprises 16 residues. CDR3 DNA: TGTGCCAGCAGTATCCGGACAGGTTCTGGGGCCAACGTCCTGACTTTC. It yields the protein CASSIRTGSGANVLTF.

This clonotype has more than one count but fewer than ten. The rearrangement joins TRBV5-1 to TRBJ2-3, with D perhaps TRBD1 (5 bases). CDR1 and CDR2 (germline): SGHRS, YFSETQ. The CDR3 covers 14 residues. The V and J ends lost 4 bases and 2 bases respectively, with 11 bases between them. CDR3 sequence (DNA): TGCGCCAGCAGCCTGACAGAGCTCACAGATACGCAGTATTTT. This translates into CASSLTELTDTQYF.

This clonotype was seen repeatedly, ten times or more. V gene TRBV5-1 combines with J gene TRBJ1-6; 8 bases agree with TRBD1. The CDR3 has 14 amino acids. In germline, CDR1 is SGHRS, CDR2 YFSETQ. The junction had 8 bases not matched to a gene; V was cut back by 4 bases and J by 11 bases. The CDR3 region is CASSTDGTGAPLHF. The CDR3, as DNA: TGCGCCAGCAGCACCGACGGGACAGGAGCACCCCTCCACTTT.

V gene TRBV3-2 combines with J gene TRBJ2-3; TRBD1 is the table's D call and was not checked against the DNA. TRBV3-2 is assigned pseudogene status. CDR3 length: 15 amino acids. The CDR3 DNA reads TGTGCCAGCAGCCCACGGGACGGAAGCACAGATACGCAGTATTTT. Protein sequence: CASSPRDGSTDTQYF.

The chain joins TRBV27 to TRBJ1-2; D uncertain. Germline assignment: CDR1 MNHEY and CDR2 SMNVEV (reference sequence). V was shortened by 3 bases and J by 4 bases, with 12 bases between the two germline ends. The CDR3 runs 14 residues. The CDR3 sequence is CASSFSPGAYGYTF. The CDR3 nucleotides read TGTGCCAGCAGTTTCTCCCCAGGAGCCTATGGCTACACCTTC.